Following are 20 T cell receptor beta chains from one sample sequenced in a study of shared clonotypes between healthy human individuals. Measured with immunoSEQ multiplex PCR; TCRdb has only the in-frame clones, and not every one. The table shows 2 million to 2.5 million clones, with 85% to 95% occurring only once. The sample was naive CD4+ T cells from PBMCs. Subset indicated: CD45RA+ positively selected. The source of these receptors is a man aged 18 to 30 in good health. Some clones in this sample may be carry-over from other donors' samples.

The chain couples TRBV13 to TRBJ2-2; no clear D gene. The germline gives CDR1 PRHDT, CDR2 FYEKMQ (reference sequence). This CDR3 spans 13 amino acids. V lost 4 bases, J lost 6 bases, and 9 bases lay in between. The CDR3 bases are TGTGCCAGCAGCTCCACGTCCCCCGGGGAGCTGTTTTTT. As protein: CASSSTSPGELFF.

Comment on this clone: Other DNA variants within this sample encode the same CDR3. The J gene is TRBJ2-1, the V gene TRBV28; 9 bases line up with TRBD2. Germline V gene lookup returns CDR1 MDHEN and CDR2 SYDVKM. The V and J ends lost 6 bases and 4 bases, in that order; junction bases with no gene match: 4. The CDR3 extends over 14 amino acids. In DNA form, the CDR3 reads TGTGCCAGCAGCTCTAGCGGGGCTTACAATGAGCAGTTCTTC. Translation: CASSSSGAYNEQFF.

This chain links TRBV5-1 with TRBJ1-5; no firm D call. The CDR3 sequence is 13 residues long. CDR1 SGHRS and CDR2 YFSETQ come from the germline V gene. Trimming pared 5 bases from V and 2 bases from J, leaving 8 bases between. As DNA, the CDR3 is TGCGCCAGCAGGATTGACGGCAATCAGCCCCAGCATTTT. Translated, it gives CASRIDGNQPQHF.

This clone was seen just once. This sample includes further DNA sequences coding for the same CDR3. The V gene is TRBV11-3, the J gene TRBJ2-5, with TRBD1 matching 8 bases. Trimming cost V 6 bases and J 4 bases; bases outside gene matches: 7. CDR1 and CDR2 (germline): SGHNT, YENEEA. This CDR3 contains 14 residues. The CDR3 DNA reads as TGTGCCAGCAGTTCAGACAGGGGAGGAGAGACCCAGTACTTC. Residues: CASSSDRGGETQYF. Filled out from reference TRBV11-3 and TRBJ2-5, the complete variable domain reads EAGVVQSPRYKIIEKKQPVAFWCNPISGHNTLYWYLQNLGQGPELLIRYENEEAVDDSQLPKDRFSAERLKGVDSTLKIQPAELGDSAVYLCASSSDRGGETQYFGPGTRLLVL.

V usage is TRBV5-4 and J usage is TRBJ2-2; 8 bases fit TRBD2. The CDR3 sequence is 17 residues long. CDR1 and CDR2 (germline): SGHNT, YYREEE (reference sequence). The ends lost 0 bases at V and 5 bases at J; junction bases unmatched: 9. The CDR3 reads CASSLAGAGGRTGELFF. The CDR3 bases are TGTGCCAGCAGCTTGGCCGGGGCGGGAGGAAGGACCGGGGAGCTGTTTTTT.

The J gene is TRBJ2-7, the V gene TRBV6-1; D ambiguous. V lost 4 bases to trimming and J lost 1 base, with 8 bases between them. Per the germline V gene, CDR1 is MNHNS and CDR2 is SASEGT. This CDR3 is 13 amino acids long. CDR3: CASSGGESYEQYF. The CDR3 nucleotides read TGTGCCAGCAGTGGGGGTGAATCCTACGAGCAGTACTTC.

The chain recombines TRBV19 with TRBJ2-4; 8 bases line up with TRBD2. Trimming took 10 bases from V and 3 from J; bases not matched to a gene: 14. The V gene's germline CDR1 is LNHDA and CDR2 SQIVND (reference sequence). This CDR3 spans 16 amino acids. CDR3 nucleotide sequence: TGTGCCACCCGGTCCTATAGCGGGAAAGGCAAAAACATTCAGTACTTC. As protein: CATRSYSGKGKNIQYF.

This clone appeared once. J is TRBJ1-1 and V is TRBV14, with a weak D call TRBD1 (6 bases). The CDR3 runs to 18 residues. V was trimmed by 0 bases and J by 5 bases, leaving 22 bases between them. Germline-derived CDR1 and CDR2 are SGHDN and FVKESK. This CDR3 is CASSQDARGLWDHTEAFF. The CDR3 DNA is TGTGCCAGCAGCCAAGACGCTAGGGGGTTGTGGGACCATACTGAAGCTTTCTTT.

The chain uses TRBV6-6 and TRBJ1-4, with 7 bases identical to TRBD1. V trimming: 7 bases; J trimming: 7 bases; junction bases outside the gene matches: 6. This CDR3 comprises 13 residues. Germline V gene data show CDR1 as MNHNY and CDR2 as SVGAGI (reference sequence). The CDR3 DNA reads TGTGCCAGCAAGCCAAGACAGGGTGAAAAACTGTTTTTT. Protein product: CASKPRQGEKLFF.

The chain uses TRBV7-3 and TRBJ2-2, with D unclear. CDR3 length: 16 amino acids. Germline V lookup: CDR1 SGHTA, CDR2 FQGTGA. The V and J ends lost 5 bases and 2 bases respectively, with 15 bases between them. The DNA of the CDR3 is TGTGCCAGCAGCCCAAACAACCAGATTAACACCGGGGAGCTGTTTTTT. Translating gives CASSPNNQINTGELFF.

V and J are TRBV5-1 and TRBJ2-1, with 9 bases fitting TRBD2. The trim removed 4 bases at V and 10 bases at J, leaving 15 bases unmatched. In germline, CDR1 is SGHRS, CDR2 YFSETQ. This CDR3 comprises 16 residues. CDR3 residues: CASSPHGAGGLGEQFF. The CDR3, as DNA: TGCGCCAGCAGCCCCCACGGGGCGGGAGGGCTCGGAGAGCAGTTCTTC.

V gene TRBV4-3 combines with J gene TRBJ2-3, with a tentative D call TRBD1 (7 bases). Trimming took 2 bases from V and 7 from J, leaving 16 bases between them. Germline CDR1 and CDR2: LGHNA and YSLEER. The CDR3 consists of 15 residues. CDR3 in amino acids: CASSQQGEVGYTQYF. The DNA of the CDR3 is TGCGCCAGCAGCCAACAGGGGGAGGTCGGCTATACGCAGTATTTT.

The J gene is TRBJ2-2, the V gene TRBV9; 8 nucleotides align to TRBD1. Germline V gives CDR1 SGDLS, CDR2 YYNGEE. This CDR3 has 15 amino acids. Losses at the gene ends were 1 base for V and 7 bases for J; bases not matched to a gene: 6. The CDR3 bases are TGTGCCAGCAGCGTAACAGGGGGTTCCTTCGGGGAGCTGTTTTTT. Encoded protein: CASSVTGGSFGELFF.

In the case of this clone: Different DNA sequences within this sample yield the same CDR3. The CDR3, as DNA: TGTGCCAGCAGAAGGGGCACCGGGGAGCTGTTTTTT. Translated, it gives CASRRGTGELFF. The rearrangement links TRBV6-5 to TRBJ2-2; a possible D gene is TRBD1 (5 bases). Deletions cut 6 bases from V and 4 bases from J, with 6 bases between. Germline V gives CDR1 MNHEY, CDR2 SVGAGI. The CDR3 has 12 residues.

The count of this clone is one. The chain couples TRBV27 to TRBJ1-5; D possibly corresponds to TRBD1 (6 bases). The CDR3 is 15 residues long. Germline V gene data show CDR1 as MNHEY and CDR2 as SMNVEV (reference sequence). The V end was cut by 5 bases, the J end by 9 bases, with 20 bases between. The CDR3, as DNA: TGTGCCAGCAGTCCGGGGGCAGGGCCTACGGGGCCCCAGCATTTT. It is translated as CASSPGAGPTGPQHF.

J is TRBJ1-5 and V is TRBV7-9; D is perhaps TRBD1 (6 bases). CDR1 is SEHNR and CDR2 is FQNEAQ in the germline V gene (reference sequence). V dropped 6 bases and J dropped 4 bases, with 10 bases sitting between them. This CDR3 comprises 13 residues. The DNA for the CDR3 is TGTGCCAGCAGTGGGCAGGGGAATCAGCCCCAGCATTTT. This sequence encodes CASSGQGNQPQHF.

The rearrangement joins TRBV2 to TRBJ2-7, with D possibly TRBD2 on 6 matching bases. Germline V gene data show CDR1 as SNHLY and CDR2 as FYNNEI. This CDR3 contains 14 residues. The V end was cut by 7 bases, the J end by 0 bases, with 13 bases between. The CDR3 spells CASTRGTNSYEQYF. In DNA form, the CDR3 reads TGTGCCAGCACCCGCGGGACCAACTCCTACGAGCAGTACTTC.

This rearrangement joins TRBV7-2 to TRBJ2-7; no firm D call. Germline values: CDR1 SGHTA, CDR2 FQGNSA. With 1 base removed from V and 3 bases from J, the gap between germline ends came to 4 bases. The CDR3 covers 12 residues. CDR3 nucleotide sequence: TGTGCCAGCAGCTTAGATGTCTACGAGCAGTACTTC. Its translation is CASSLDVYEQYF.

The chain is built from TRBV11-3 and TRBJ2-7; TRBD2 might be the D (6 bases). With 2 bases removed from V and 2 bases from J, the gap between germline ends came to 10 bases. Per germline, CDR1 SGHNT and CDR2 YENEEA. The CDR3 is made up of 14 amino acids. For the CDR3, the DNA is TGTGCCAGCAGCTTACGCGGGGCCCCCTACGAGCAGTACTTC. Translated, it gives CASSLRGAPYEQYF.

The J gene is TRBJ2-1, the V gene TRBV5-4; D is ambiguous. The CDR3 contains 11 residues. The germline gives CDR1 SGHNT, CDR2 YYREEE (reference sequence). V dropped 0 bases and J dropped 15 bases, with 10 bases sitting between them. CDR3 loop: CASSLEGISFF. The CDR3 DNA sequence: TGTGCCAGCAGCTTGGAGGGTATTTCGTTCTTC. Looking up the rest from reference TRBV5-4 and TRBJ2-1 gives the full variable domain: ETGVTQSPTHLIKTRGQQVTLRCSSQSGHNTVSWYQQALGQGPQFIFQYYREEENGRGNFPPRFSGLQFPNYSSELNVNALELDDSALYLCASSLEGISFFGPGTRLTVL.